A single sample is the source of the 31 T cell receptor beta chains below, sequenced in a study of T cell responses to AZD1222 COVID-19 vaccine. The assay was immunoSEQ multiplex PCR, and TCRdb's table has in-frame clones only and misses some. The repertoire includes 86,000 or so clones, approximately 89% of them detected once, and over 2% sits in the top ten. The sequencing used peripheral blood, collected on day 0 of AZD1222 vaccination. Every receptor here comes from an adult in good health.

The genes are TRBV29-1 and TRBJ1-2; D unresolved. V was shortened by 2 bases and J by 8 bases, with 18 bases between the two germline ends. The V gene's germline CDR1 is SQVTM and CDR2 ANQGSEA. The CDR3 is 14 amino acids. CDR3 nucleotides: TGCAGCGTTGAACGAACACCTGGAGGTAGGGGCTACACCTTC. Translation: CSVERTPGGRGYTF.

The rearrangement links TRBV24-1 to TRBJ2-3; tentatively, D is TRBD1 (5 bases). In germline, CDR1 is KGHDR, CDR2 SFDVKD. The germline V and J ends were trimmed by 3 bases and 2 bases, with 14 bases remaining between them. The CDR3 contains 16 residues. CDR3 loop: CATSDPRQTYTDTQYF. In nucleotides, the CDR3 is TGTGCCACCAGTGATCCACGACAGACGTACACAGATACGCAGTATTTT.

The chain carries TRBV20-1 and TRBJ1-1; D ambiguous. This CDR3 is built from 15 residues. The V end was cut by 3 bases, the J end by 1 base, with 15 bases between. Germline V gene data show CDR1 as DFQATT and CDR2 as SNEGSKA (reference sequence). The CDR3 is CSASKALIGNTEAFF. CDR3 in DNA: TGCAGTGCTAGTAAGGCTCTAATCGGGAACACTGAAGCTTTCTTT.

The chain employs TRBV13 and TRBJ2-5; D is uncertain. The germline V and J ends were trimmed by 1 base and 4 bases, with 7 bases remaining between them. The CDR3 loop spans 13 amino acids. Germline CDR1 and CDR2: PRHDT and FYEKMQ (reference sequence). CDR3 DNA: TGTGCCAGCAGCTTAGATGGTGGAGAGACCCAGTACTTC. This translates into CASSLDGGETQYF. The complete variable domain, with remaining parts taken from reference TRBV13 and TRBJ2-5, reads AAGVIQSPRHLIKEKRETATLKCYPIPRHDTVYWYQQGPGQDPQFLISFYEKMQSDKGSIPDRFSAQQFSDYHSELNMSSLELGDSALYFCASSLDGGETQYFGPGTRLLVL.

The chain recombines TRBV3-1 (or the pseudogene TRBV3-2) with TRBJ2-7; D is unclear. Between the trimmed V and J ends, which lost 1 base and 6 bases, there was a span of 10 bases. The CDR3 covers 13 residues. Germline lookup yields CDR1 LGHDT and CDR2 YNNKEL (reference sequence). CDR3 sequence (DNA): TGTGCCAGCAGCCAAGGGTCAGAATTCGAGCAGTACTTC. It is translated as CASSQGSEFEQYF.

V usage is TRBV29-1 and J usage is TRBJ2-7; D remains unclear. V lost 4 bases, J lost 2 bases, and 9 bases lay in between. This CDR3 is built from 12 residues. Looked up from germline, CDR1 is SQVTM and CDR2 is ANQGSEA. The CDR3 nucleotides are TGCAGCGTTGGTCGGGTACCCTACGAGCAGTACTTC. Translation gives CSVGRVPYEQYF.

This clone was seen a single time. This rearrangement joins TRBV2 to TRBJ2-7, with TRBD2 identical over 7 bases. V lost 5 bases to trimming and J lost 0 bases; unmatched junction nucleotides: 7. In germline, CDR1 is SNHLY, CDR2 FYNNEI. The CDR3 runs 15 residues. CDR3 nucleotide sequence: TGTGCCAGCAGTCCCTCGGGGGGTTACTCCTACGAGCAGTACTTC. It codes for CASSPSGGYSYEQYF.

This clone occurred a few times. The chain is built from TRBV30 and TRBJ2-1; D not resolved. The CDR3 consists of 12 residues. Trimming took off 4 bases at V and 6 bases at J, with 10 bases between the two ends. In germline, CDR1 is GTSNPN, CDR2 SVGIG (reference sequence). The CDR3 DNA is TGTGCCTGGACCCGAGGCCTCAATGAGCAGTTCTTC. Protein: CAWTRGLNEQFF.

This sequence joins TRBV21-1 and TRBJ1-2. TRBV21-1 represents a pseudogene. The CDR3 runs 13 residues. CDR3 amino acids: CASNSGPGYGYTF. CDR3 nucleotides: TGTGCCAGCAATTCAGGTCCGGGCTATGGCTACACCTTC.

V usage is TRBV5-1 and J usage is TRBJ1-1, with unresolved D. The CDR3 has 15 amino acids. CDR1 is SGHRS, CDR2 YFSETQ, per germline. The V end was cut by 4 bases, the J end by 3 bases, with 16 bases between. Here the CDR3 DNA reads TGCGCCAGCAGCCCTAGGACCAGGTCGGACACTGAAGCTTTCTTT. This sequence encodes CASSPRTRSDTEAFF.

The sample holds one count of this clone. The genes are TRBV3-1 (or the pseudogene TRBV3-2) and TRBJ1-1; 7 bases align to TRBD1. This CDR3 spans 14 amino acids. J lost 11 bases, V lost 1 base, and 10 bases had no gene match. Germline V CDR1 and CDR2: LGHDT, YNNKEL (reference sequence). CDR3 nucleotides: TGTGCCAGCAGCCAAGTAGGGGGACAGTCTGGGGCTTTCTTT. Translation gives CASSQVGGQSGAFF.

J is TRBJ2-7 and V is TRBV6-1, with D hard to call. The V gene's germline CDR1 is MNHNS and CDR2 SASEGT. This CDR3 contains 13 residues. Trimming shortened V by 4 bases and J by 1 base, and 8 bases separated the two germline ends. The CDR3 DNA follows: TGTGCCAGCAGTGCCTTGTTGTCCTACGAGCAGTACTTC. Protein product: CASSALLSYEQYF.

The rearrangement joins TRBV30 to TRBJ1-3; D unclear. V was shortened by 2 bases and J by 0 bases, with 8 bases between the two germline ends. CDR1 and CDR2 (germline): GTSNPN, SVGIG (reference sequence). This CDR3 has 14 amino acids. CDR3 sequence (DNA): TGTGCCTGGAGTCGAGTAGACTCTGGAAACACCATATATTTT. This gives the protein CAWSRVDSGNTIYF. Combining the CDR3 with reference TRBV30 and TRBJ1-3 gives the whole variable domain SQTIHQWPATLVQPVGSPLSLECTVEGTSNPNLYWYRQAAGRGLQLLFYSVGIGQISSEVPQNLSASRPQDRQFILSSKKLLLSDSGFYLCAWSRVDSGNTIYFGEGSWLTVV.

This chain links TRBV3-1 (or the pseudogene TRBV3-2) with TRBJ1-2; perhaps TRBD1 as D (6 bases). Germline-derived CDR1 and CDR2 are LGHDT and YNNKEL (reference sequence). Trimming removed 3 bases from V and 2 bases from J, with 13 bases in between. There are 15 residues in the CDR3. CDR3 nucleotide sequence: TGTGCCAGCAGCCACTTCGACAGGCCCAACTATGGCTACACCTTC. Protein sequence: CASSHFDRPNYGYTF.

This sequence joins TRBV19 and TRBJ1-1; no clear D. V lost 6 bases, J lost 4 bases, and 12 bases lay in between. The CDR3 is 13 residues long. CDR1 LNHDA and CDR2 SQIVND come from the germline V gene (reference sequence). The CDR3 coding sequence is TGTGCCAGTAGCGATTCGGCTGGCACTGAAGCTTTCTTT. Protein: CASSDSAGTEAFF.

There are a few counts of this clone. The chain links TRBV28 to TRBJ2-7, with TRBD1 identical over 9 bases. This CDR3 region has 13 residues. Germline values: CDR1 MDHEN, CDR2 SYDVKM. The V gene end was trimmed by 5 bases and the J gene end by 5 bases; junction bases not matched to a gene: 4. The CDR3: CASSIQGAHEQYF. The CDR3 coding sequence is TGTGCCAGCAGTATACAGGGGGCCCACGAGCAGTACTTC.

The V call is TRBV4-1, the J call TRBJ1-4, with D hard to call. Trimming removed 1 base from V and 5 bases from J, with 8 bases in between. The CDR3 covers 14 residues. CDR1 is MGHRA and CDR2 is YSYEKL in the germline V gene. CDR3 amino acids: CASSQGPPNEKLFF. CDR3 coding DNA: TGCGCCAGCAGCCAAGGCCCCCCCAATGAAAAACTGTTTTTT.

The chain is built from TRBV4-1 and TRBJ2-3, with 7 bases fitting TRBD2. V shed 4 bases, J shed 2 bases, and the junction held 6 bases outside the gene matches. Germline CDR1 and CDR2: MGHRA and YSYEKL. CDR3 length equals 15 residues. CDR3 sequence: CASSPWGGFTDTQYF. CDR3 DNA: TGCGCCAGCAGCCCCTGGGGGGGGTTCACAGATACGCAGTATTTT.

The chain recombines TRBV30 with TRBJ2-2; TRBD2 is a possible D gene (5 bases). The CDR3 runs to 13 residues. V lost 2 bases and J lost 7, with 11 bases in between. Germline values: CDR1 GTSNPN, CDR2 SVGIG (reference sequence). This CDR3 is CAWSPTRVGELFF. The CDR3 coding sequence is TGTGCCTGGAGTCCTACGAGGGTCGGGGAGCTGTTTTTT.

The genes are TRBV5-1 and TRBJ2-3, with 8 positions matching TRBD1. The CDR3 has 15 amino acids. The germline gives CDR1 SGHRS, CDR2 YFSETQ. With 5 bases clipped from V and 5 bases from J, the junction kept 10 bases outside the gene matches. CDR3 sequence: CASSSQGASIDTQYF. As DNA, the CDR3 is TGCGCCAGCAGTAGCCAGGGGGCTTCTATAGATACGCAGTATTTT.

This chain uses TRBV11-2 with TRBJ2-1; 7 nucleotides align to TRBD1. This CDR3 is 15 amino acids long. The trim removed 5 bases at V and 5 bases at J, leaving 9 bases unmatched. Germline V gene lookup returns CDR1 SGHAT and CDR2 FQNNGV. CDR3 coding DNA: TGTGCCAGCAGCCTACAGACAGGGTACAACAATGAGCAGTTCTTC. Translating it yields CASSLQTGYNNEQFF.

This chain uses TRBV2 with TRBJ1-5; TRBD1 agrees at 9 bases. This CDR3 is built from 15 residues. Germline V gene data show CDR1 as SNHLY and CDR2 as FYNNEI. J gave up 3 bases and V 4 bases, and 4 bases lay outside the gene matches. This CDR3 reads CASSGDRALNQPQHF. The DNA for the CDR3 is TGTGCCAGCAGTGGGGACAGGGCGCTCAATCAGCCCCAGCATTTT.

The V call is TRBV5-6, the J call TRBJ2-2; the D gene is possibly TRBD1 (6 bases). The CDR3 runs 14 residues. Trimming removed 1 base from V and 7 bases from J, with 11 bases in between. The germline V gene has CDR1 SGHDT and CDR2 YYEEEE. The CDR3 bases are TGTGCCAGCAGCTTGACAGGGTTCGGCGGGGAGCTGTTTTTT. This sequence encodes CASSLTGFGGELFF. Filled out from reference TRBV5-6 and TRBJ2-2, the complete variable domain reads DAGVTQSPTHLIKTRGQQVTLRCSPKSGHDTVSWYQQALGQGPQFIFQYYEEEERQRGNFPDRFSGHQFPNYSSELNVNALLLGDSALYLCASSLTGFGGELFFGEGSRLTVL.

The chain recombines TRBV19 with TRBJ1-5; TRBD1 matches 9 bases. Germline V lookup: CDR1 LNHDA, CDR2 SQIVND (reference sequence). The CDR3 is 15 amino acids. The ends lost 3 bases at V and 7 bases at J; junction bases unmatched: 7. CDR3 DNA: TGTGCCAGTAGTATGGGGACAGGGAGTACCCAGCCCCAGCATTTT. Its translation is CASSMGTGSTQPQHF.

This clone has a handful of counts. This chain connects TRBV3-1 (or the pseudogene TRBV3-2) to TRBJ1-5; D is possibly TRBD1 (5 bases). V was clipped by 4 bases and J by 7 bases, with 17 bases between them. CDR3 length: 15 residues. Germline values: CDR1 LGHDT, CDR2 YNNKEL (reference sequence). The CDR3 DNA reads as TGTGCCAGCAGCCGCCTGCCGGGGGGAGACCAGCCCCAGCATTTT. This codes for CASSRLPGGDQPQHF.

The chain links TRBV6-4 to TRBJ1-4, with D perhaps TRBD1 (6 bases). With 3 bases removed from V and 10 bases from J, the gap between germline ends came to 15 bases. CDR3 size: 14 residues. Per the germline V gene, CDR1 is MRHNA and CDR2 is SNTAGT. The CDR3 DNA is TGTGCCAGCAGTGAGACTAGGGGGAGAGTAAAACTGTTTTTT. Translation: CASSETRGRVKLFF.

The V call is TRBV5-5, the J call TRBJ2-4; perhaps TRBD1 as D (5 bases). Between the trimmed V and J ends, which lost 0 bases and 6 bases, there was a span of 13 bases. The CDR3 has 15 residues. Germline assignment: CDR1 SGHKS and CDR2 YYEKEE (reference sequence). CDR3 sequence: CASSLGGATTNIQYF. The CDR3 bases are TGTGCCAGCAGCTTGGGGGGCGCCACAACAAACATTCAGTACTTC.

The J gene is TRBJ1-2, the V gene TRBV11-2; 7 bases align to TRBD1. The trim removed 3 bases at V and 8 bases at J, leaving 15 bases unmatched. The CDR3 has 16 amino acids. The germline gives CDR1 SGHAT, CDR2 FQNNGV. CDR3 DNA sequence: TGTGCCAGCAGCTTCCCTAACTCCGGGACAGATGAAGGCTACACCTTC. Translating gives CASSFPNSGTDEGYTF. Full variable domain (outside the CDR3, taken from reference TRBV11-2 and TRBJ1-2): EAGVAQSPRYKIIEKRQSVAFWCNPISGHATLYWYQQILGQGPKLLIQFQNNGVVDDSQLPKDRFSAERLKGVDSTLKIQPAKLEDSAVYLCASSFPNSGTDEGYTFGSGTRLTVV.

The V call is TRBV4-2, the J call TRBJ1-4; D might be TRBD1 (6 bases). The V gene lost 4 bases and the J gene lost 6 bases, with 12 bases spanning the gap. The germline V gene encodes CDR1 LGHNA and CDR2 YNFKEQ. This CDR3 spans 14 amino acids. For the CDR3, the DNA is TGTGCCAGCAGCCCGGGGAGGGGGGATGAAAAACTGTTTTTT. Protein: CASSPGRGDEKLFF.

J is TRBJ1-4 and V is TRBV13, with D possibly being TRBD1 (6 bases). The CDR3 runs to 15 residues. CDR1 PRHDT and CDR2 FYEKMQ come from the germline V gene (reference sequence). Trimming shortened V by 5 bases and J by 3 bases, and 13 bases separated the two germline ends. CDR3 protein: CASSPRGGANEKLFF. The CDR3 region has the DNA TGTGCCAGCAGCCCTAGGGGGGGCGCTAATGAAAAACTGTTTTTT.

CDR3 coding DNA: TGTGCCAGCAGCTCTCGGTCCTCTGGGGCCAACGTCCTGACTTTC. Amino acids: CASSSRSSGANVLTF. The chain carries TRBV7-6 and TRBJ2-6; no clear D gene. V was shortened by 4 bases and J by 0 bases, with 7 bases between the two germline ends. The CDR3 runs 15 residues. Germline values: CDR1 SGHVS, CDR2 FNYEAQ.